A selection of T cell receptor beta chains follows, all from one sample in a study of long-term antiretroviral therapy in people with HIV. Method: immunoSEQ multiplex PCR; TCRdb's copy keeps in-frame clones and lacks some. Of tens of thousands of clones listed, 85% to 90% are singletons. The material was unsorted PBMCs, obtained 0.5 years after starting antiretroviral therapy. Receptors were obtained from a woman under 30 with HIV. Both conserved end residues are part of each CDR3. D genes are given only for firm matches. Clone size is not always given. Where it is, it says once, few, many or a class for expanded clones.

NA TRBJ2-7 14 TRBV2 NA CASSLDSSSYEQYF TGTGCCAGCAGTCTCGACAGTAGCTCCTACGAGCAGTACTTC
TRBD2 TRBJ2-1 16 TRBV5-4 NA CASSGLLSGRRDEQFF TGTGCCAGCAGCGGGCTTTTGAGCGGGAGAAGGGATGAGCAGTTCTTC
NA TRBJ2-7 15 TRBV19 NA CASSAYSETNYEQYF TGTGCCAGTAGTGCGTACTCCGAAACTAACTACGAGCAGTACTTC
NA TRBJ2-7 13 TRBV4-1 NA CASSLLEGQEQYF TGCGCCAGCAGCCTCCTCGAAGGACAAGAGCAGTACTTC
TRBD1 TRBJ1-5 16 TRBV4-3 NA CASSQSPGQGNQPQHF TGCGCCAGCAGCCAAAGTCCGGGACAGGGAAATCAGCCCCAGCATTTT
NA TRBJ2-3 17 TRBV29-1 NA CSVAGSINPTSTDTQYF TGCAGCGTCGCTGGGTCCATCAACCCTACTAGCACAGATACGCAGTATTTT
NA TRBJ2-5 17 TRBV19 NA CASSIRIAGSFQETQYF TGTGCCAGTAGTATTCGGATCGCGGGTAGCTTCCAAGAGACCCAGTACTTC
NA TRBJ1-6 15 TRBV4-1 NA CASSPPGRRSSPLHF TGCGCCAGCAGCCCCCCGGGACGGCGGAGTTCACCCCTCCACTTT
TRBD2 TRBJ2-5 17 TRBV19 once CASSALKRDHELETQYF TGTGCCAGTAGTGCATTAAAGCGGGACCACGAACTAGAGACCCAGTACTTC
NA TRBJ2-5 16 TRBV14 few CASSQDSFGGLETQYF TGTGCCAGCAGCCAAGACTCTTTCGGGGGTCTGGAGACCCAGTACTTC
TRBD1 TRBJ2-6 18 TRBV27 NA CASTHRGQAFSGANVLTF TGTGCCAGCACCCACCGGGGACAGGCCTTCTCTGGGGCCAACGTCCTGACTTTC
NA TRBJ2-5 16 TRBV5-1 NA CASSLGTSNKGETQYF TGCGCCAGCAGCTTGGGCACTAGTAACAAAGGAGAGACCCAGTACTTC
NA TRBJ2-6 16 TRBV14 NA CASSLEYHSGANVLTF TGTGCCAGCAGCCTTGAGTACCACTCTGGGGCCAACGTCCTGACTTTC
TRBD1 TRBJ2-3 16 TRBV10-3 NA CAISIQTGGYRDTQYF TGTGCCATCAGCATTCAGACAGGGGGCTATCGAGATACGCAGTATTTT
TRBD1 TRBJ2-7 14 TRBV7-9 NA CASSLGTGTYEQYF TGTGCCAGCAGCCTCGGGACAGGGACCTACGAGCAGTACTTC
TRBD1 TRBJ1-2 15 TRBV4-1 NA CASSLRDRVFDGYTF TGCGCCAGCAGCCTTCGGGACAGGGTTTTTGATGGCTACACCTTC
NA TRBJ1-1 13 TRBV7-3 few CASSSTRNTEAFF TGTGCCAGCAGTTCCACGAGGAACACTGAAGCTTTCTTT
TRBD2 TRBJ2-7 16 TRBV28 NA CASSPAGGFLGYEQYF TGTGCCAGCAGTCCTGCGGGAGGGTTCCTAGGCTACGAGCAGTACTTC
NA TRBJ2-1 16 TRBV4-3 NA CASSQATGDSYNEQFF TGCGCCAGCAGCCAAGCGACGGGAGACTCCTACAATGAGCAGTTCTTC
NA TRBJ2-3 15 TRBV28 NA CASRDTDLYTDTQYF TGTGCCAGCCGGGACACCGACCTTTACACAGATACGCAGTATTTT
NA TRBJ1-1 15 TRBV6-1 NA CASAPSLRGNTEAFF TGTGCCAGCGCCCCTTCCCTTAGGGGGAACACTGAAGCTTTCTTT
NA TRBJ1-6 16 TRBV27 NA CASTFLPGGKSSPLHF TGTGCCAGCACTTTCTTGCCGGGGGGCAAAAGTTCACCCCTCCACTTT
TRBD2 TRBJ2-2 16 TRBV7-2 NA CASSSISGMNTGELFF TGTGCCAGCAGCTCGATTAGCGGGATGAACACCGGGGAGCTGTTTTTT
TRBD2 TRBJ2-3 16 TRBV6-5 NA CASSYSTSGSGDTQYF TGTGCCAGCAGTTACTCTACTAGCGGGAGTGGCGATACGCAGTATTTT
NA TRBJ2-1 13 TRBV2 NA CASARKWGYEQFF TGTGCCAGCGCTAGGAAGTGGGGCTATGAGCAGTTCTTC
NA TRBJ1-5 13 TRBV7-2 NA CASSLLSNQPQHF TGTGCCAGCAGCTTACTGAGCAATCAGCCCCAGCATTTT
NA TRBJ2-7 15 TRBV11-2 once CASSFPGGQGYEQYF TGTGCCAGCAGCTTCCCCGGGGGCCAGGGCTACGAGCAGTACTTC
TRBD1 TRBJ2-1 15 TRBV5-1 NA CASSLTGGGKNEQFF TGCGCCAGCAGCTTGACAGGGGGCGGGAAAAATGAGCAGTTCTTC
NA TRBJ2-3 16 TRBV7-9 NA CASSLEGRTSTDTQYF TGTGCCAGCAGCTTAGAGGGTCGTACTAGCACAGATACGCAGTATTTT
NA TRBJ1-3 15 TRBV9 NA CASSPGGISGNTIYF TGTGCCAGCAGCCCCGGGGGCATCTCTGGAAACACCATATATTTT
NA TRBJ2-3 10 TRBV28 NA CASATDTQYF TGTGCCAGCGCGACAGATACGCAGTATTTT
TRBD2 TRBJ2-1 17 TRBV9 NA CASSVTPGLAGSNEQFF TGTGCCAGCAGCGTAACCCCGGGACTAGCGGGATCCAATGAGCAGTTCTTC
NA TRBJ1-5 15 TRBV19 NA CASSILQSGNQPQHF TGTGCCAGTAGTATATTACAGTCGGGGAATCAGCCCCAGCATTTT
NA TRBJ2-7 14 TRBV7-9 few CASTNPGGPYEQYF TGTGCCAGCACTAACCCCGGGGGGCCCTACGAGCAGTACTTC
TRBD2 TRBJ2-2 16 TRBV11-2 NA CASSSHTSGETGELFF TGTGCCAGCAGCTCCCATACTAGCGGTGAGACCGGGGAGCTGTTTTTT
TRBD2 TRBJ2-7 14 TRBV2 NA CASKPGLATYEQYF TGTGCCAGCAAACCGGGACTAGCGACCTACGAGCAGTACTTC
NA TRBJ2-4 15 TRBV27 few CASRSPGAPDNIQYF TGTGCCAGCAGGTCTCCTGGAGCGCCGGATAACATTCAGTACTTC